This TCR beta chain appears in the sequencing data of a study of blood T cell repertoires in COVID-19 (TCRdb year 2020). Turning to the overall study: Samples covering the acute and convalescent phases of COVID-19 were provided by collaborators in the United States, Italy and Spain. The material from the prospective study consisted of cDNA or gDNA derived from T cells, B-cell-depleted T cells, or PBMCs. Deeply sampled blood TCRbeta repertoires from subjects exposed to, actively infected with, or recovered from COVID-19 were included in the dataset. The repertoires were released in a freely available public database meant as a resource for research on the immune response to SARS-CoV-2. Samples came from the ongoing ImmuneRACE study (first 160 participants) plus 1,254 subjects from 6 global collaborators. Sample metadata almost always included a de-identified subject ID, COVID-19 status, age in years and sex. HLA class I and class II types, where available, came from metadata supplied by the sample provider rather than from assay-based typing.

Broader findings and caveats from the paper: Clinical and demographic metadata were provided uncurated, with the amount varying by source and participant.

The CDR3 starts with the cysteine, ends with the phenylalanine, and has 14 residues. Solely the CDR3 DNA is kept, with 42 bases framed from the first base. The germline V gene specifies SGHRS as CDR1 and YFSETQ as CDR2. V sheds 6 bases and J sheds 5 bases, leaving 17 bases between their ends. Each collaborating institution followed its own protocols to collect whole blood in K2EDTA tubes. Collaborator samples were shipped for TCRbeta analysis as frozen whole blood, isolated PBMCs, or DNA extracted from either sample type. The table lists this clone with a few counts. Its antigen is still unknown. One base away there is no much larger clone; base qualities are not given. TCRbeta CDR3 regions were amplified from genomic DNA using the immunoSEQ Assay, a bias-controlled multiplex PCR. The published analysis was carried out like this. Nucleated cell counts per sample were estimated from amplification of reference gene primers within the assay. Sequence reads were collapsed and filtered to measure the absolute abundance of every unique TCRbeta CDR3 rearrangement. For each sample, productive Simpson clonality was calculated by taking the square root of Simpson's diversity index across productive rearrangements. TCRdb provides this immuneACCESS table in a form limited to in-frame rearrangements. Some clones are lacking; in checked studies, under half of them reflect an unresolved V gene, and why the rest are absent is not known. V, J and clone size are taken as reported in that table, and D and trimming were inferred from the DNA itself. Here the sample has fewer than 150,000 clones; roughly 90% occur a single time. The biggest ten clones account for around 7.7% of the sample.

The sample taken for sequencing was peripheral blood. The sequence derives from a human donor in a cohort sampled during active COVID-19. The rearrangement combines TRBV5-1 with TRBJ1-1; the D gene identity is not certain. The CDR3 corresponds to CASTSDGRGTEAFF. In nucleotides, the sequence is TGCGCCAGCACTTCGGACGGGAGAGGGACTGAAGCTTTCTTT. Reference TRBV5-1 and TRBJ1-1 proteins supply the regions before and after the CDR3; the full variable domain is: KAGVTQTPRYLIKTRGQQVTLSCSPISGHRSVSWYQQTPGQGLQFLFEYFSETQRNKGNFPGRFSGRQFSNSRSEMNVSTLELGDSALYLCASTSDGRGTEAFFGQGTRLTVV.